The T cell receptor (beta chain) under discussion was sequenced for a study of T-cell reconstitution after alpha-beta-depleted transplantation in children. This CDR3 spans 13 amino acids. Per germline, CDR1 SGHVS and CDR2 FNYEAQ. Trimming stripped 4 bases from V and 5 bases from J, with 9 bases between. Unique molecular identifiers were used to barcode this TCRbeta library. One entry per CDR3 protein results from TCRdb running MiXCR on the PCR reads. Of around 580,000 distinct CDR3 sequences in the sample, approximately 30% were seen once. The gene calls are TRBV7-6 and TRBJ1-5; D may be TRBD1 (5 bases). The sequence was obtained from a boy in the first two years of life with Wiskott-Aldrich syndrome, due to receive a stem cell transplant. Sequencing was performed on PBMCs, taken before TCRalphabeta/CD19-depleted stem cell transplant. The CDR3 bases are TGTGCCAGCAGCTCAGACAGTTATCAGCCCCAGCATTTT. This translates into CASSSDSYQPQHF.